This paragraph reports one TCR beta chain. Other DNA sequences in the sample encode the same CDR3. This record comes from a study of cytomegalovirus exposure and HLA in healthy donors. The V gene's germline CDR1 is SQVTM and CDR2 ANQGSEA. The CDR3 covers 13 residues. Trimming took 1 base from V and 7 from J, leaving 13 bases between them. The PCR used 60 Vbeta and 13 Jbeta primers. Only in-frame clones appear in the TCRdb table, and some are missing; sequencing was by immunoSEQ multiplex PCR. The sample records some 120,000 clones, 74% being singletons. This clonotype was sampled from a woman between 45 and 65 years old in good health and CMV-seropositive. The chain combines TRBV29-1 with TRBJ1-1, with a weak D call TRBD1 (5 bases). What was sequenced was PBMCs. CDR3 in DNA: TGCAGCGTTGAAGTAACGAGGGGAGGTGAAGCTTTCTTT. Its translation is CSVEVTRGGEAFF. Full variable domain (remainder filled in from reference TRBV29-1 and TRBJ1-1): SAVISQKPSRDICQRGTSLTIQCQVDSQVTMMFWYRQQPGQSLTLIATANQGSEATYESGFVIDKFPISRPNLTFSTLTVSNMSPEDSSIYLCSVEVTRGGEAFFGQGTRLTVV.